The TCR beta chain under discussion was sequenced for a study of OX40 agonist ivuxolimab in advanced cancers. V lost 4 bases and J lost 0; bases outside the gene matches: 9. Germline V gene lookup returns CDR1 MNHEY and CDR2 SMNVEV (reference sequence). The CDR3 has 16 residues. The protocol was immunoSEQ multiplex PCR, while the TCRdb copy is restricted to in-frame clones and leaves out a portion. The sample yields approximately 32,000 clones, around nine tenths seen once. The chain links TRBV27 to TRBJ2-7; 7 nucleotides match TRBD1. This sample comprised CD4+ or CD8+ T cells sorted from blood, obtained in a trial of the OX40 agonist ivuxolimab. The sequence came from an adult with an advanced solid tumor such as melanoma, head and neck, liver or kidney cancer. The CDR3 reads CASSSSTGTVSYEQYF. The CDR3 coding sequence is TGTGCCAGCAGTTCGTCAACCGGGACAGTCTCCTACGAGCAGTACTTC.